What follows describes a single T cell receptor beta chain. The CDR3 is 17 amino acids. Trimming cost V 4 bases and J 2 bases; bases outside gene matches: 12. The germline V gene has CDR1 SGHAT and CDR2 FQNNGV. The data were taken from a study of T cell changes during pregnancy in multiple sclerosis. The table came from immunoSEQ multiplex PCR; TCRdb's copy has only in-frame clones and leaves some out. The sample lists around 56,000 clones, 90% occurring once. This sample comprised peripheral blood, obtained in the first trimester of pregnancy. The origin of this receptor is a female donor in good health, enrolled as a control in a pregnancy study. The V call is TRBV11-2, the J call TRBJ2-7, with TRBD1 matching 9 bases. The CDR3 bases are TGTGCCAGCAGCTCTGTGTTAGGACAGGGGTCCCCCTACGAGCAGTACTTC. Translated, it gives CASSSVLGQGSPYEQYF.